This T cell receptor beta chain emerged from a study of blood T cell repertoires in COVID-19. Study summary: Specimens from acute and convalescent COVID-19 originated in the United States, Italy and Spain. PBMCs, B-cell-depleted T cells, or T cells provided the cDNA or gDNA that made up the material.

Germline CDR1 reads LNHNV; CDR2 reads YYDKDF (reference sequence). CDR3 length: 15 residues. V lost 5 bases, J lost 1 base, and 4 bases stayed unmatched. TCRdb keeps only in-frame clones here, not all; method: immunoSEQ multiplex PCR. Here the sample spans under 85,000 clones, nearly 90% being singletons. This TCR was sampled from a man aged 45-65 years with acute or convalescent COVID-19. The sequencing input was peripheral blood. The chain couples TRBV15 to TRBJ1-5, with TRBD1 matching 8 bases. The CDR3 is CATSGRTGSNQPQHF. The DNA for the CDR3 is TGTGCCACCAGCGGTCGGACAGGGAGCAATCAGCCCCAGCATTTT.